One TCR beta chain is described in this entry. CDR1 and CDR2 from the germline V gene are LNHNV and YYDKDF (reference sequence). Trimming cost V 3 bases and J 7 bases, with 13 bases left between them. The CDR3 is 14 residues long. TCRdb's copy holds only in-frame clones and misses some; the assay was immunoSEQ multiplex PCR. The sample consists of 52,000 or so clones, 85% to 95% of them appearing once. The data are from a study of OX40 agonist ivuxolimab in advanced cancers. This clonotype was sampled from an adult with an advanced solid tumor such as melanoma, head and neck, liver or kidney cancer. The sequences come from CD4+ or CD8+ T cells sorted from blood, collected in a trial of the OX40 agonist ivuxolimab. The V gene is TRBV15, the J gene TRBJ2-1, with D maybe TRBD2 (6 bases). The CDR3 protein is CATSRGGEANEQFF. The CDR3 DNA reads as TGTGCCACCAGCAGGGGAGGTGAGGCGAATGAGCAGTTCTTC.